This TCR beta chain was obtained from a study of T cells in Graves' hyperthyroidism and ophthalmopathy. RNA transcripts were the template for amplifying TCR beta CDR3 regions. During a first-round RT-PCR of the TCR CDR3, the HTBI primer set was used. TCRdb itself ran the multiplex PCR reads through MiXCR, one entry per CDR3 protein. The sample shows 300,000 to 450,000 distinct CDR3 sequences, around a sixth of them seen only once. Diagnoses were established using clinical symptoms, serum thyroxine and TRAb, thyroid ultrasound and orbital computed tomography. First hyperthyroidism diagnosis is when the blood sample was obtained, before any ophthalmopathy symptoms. The germline V and J ends were trimmed by 6 bases and 5 bases, with 20 bases remaining between them. Germline CDR1 is MNHEY and CDR2 is SVGEGT. The CDR3 is 15 residues long.

This chain uses TRBV6-2 or TRBV6-3 with TRBJ2-7, with D unresolved. This TCR came from a young woman with Graves' hyperthyroidism that later progressed to Graves' ophthalmopathy. Sequenced: blood. The CDR3 DNA is TGTGCCAGCAGGGGGTCCGATACGGTGCTTCACGAGCAGTACTTC. It yields the protein CASRGSDTVLHEQYF.